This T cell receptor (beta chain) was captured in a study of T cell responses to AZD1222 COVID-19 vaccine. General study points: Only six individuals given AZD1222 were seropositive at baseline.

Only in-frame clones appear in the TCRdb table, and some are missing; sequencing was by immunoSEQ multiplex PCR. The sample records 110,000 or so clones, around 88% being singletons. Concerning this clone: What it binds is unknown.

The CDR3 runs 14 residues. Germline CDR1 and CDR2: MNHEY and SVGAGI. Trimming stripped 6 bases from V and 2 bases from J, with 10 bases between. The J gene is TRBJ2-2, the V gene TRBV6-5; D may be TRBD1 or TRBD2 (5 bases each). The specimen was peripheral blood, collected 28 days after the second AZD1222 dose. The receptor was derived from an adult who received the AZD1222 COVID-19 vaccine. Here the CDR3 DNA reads TGTGCCAGCAGGCCGGGACCCAACACCGGGGAGCTGTTTTTT. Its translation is CASRPGPNTGELFF.